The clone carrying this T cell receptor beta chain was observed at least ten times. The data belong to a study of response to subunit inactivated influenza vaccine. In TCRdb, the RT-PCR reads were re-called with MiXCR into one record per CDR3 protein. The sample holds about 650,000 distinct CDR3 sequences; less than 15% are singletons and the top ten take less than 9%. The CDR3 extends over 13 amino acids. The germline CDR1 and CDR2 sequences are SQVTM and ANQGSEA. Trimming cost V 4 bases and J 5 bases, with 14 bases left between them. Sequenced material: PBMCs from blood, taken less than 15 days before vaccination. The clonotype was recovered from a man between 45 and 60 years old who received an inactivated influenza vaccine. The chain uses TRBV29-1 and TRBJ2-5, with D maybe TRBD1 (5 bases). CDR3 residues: CSVGPGSPETQYF. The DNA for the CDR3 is TGCAGCGTTGGGCCAGGGTCCCCGGAGACCCAGTACTTC.